This T cell receptor beta chain is drawn from a study of T cells in Graves' hyperthyroidism and ophthalmopathy. General observations from the study: The model anticipated ophthalmopathy a median about six months pre-onset.

RNA transcripts served as the template for amplifying TCR beta CDR3 regions. A set of HTBI primers served as the primers for a first-round RT-PCR of the TCR CDR3. TCRdb independently ran MiXCR on the multiplex PCR reads; one entry per CDR3 protein. The sample includes 500,000 to 650,000 distinct CDR3 sequences, roughly 15% of them seen just once. This clonotype was recorded at least ten times. Its antigen is undetermined. The CDR3 is 14 residues long. Unmatched junction bases numbered 3, after V lost 2 bases and J lost 4 bases. Germline-derived CDR1 and CDR2 are MDHEN and SYDVKM. Exclusion followed for patients with uncontrolled infection, other autoimmune disease, pregnancy or lactation.

The sequenced sample was blood. The clonotype comes from a woman aged 18-30 years with Graves' ophthalmopathy. V is TRBV28 and J is TRBJ2-7; 9 bases are shared with TRBD1. CDR3 DNA sequence: TGTGCCAGCAGTTTACAAGGACAGGGGTACGAGCAGTACTTC. Translating it yields CASSLQGQGYEQYF.